Below, one TCR beta chain is given with its context. The data are from a study of blood T cell repertoires in COVID-19. Study-wide background: Donors in the United States, Italy and Spain gave samples during acute or convalescent COVID-19. Nucleic acid was either cDNA or gDNA, and it came from T cells, B-cell-depleted T cells, or PBMCs.

The assay was immunoSEQ multiplex PCR, and TCRdb's table has in-frame clones only and misses some. Of roughly 200,000 clones in the sample, roughly 90% were seen once. Germline-derived CDR1 and CDR2 are MNHEY and SMNVEV (reference sequence). The CDR3 has 12 residues. Trimming removed 2 bases at V and 8 bases at J, with 9 bases between. The receptor's source is a man younger than 30 with active or convalescent COVID-19. The sample was peripheral blood. This chain links TRBV27 with TRBJ1-1, with D perhaps matching TRBD1 (5 bases). The CDR3 DNA is TGTGCCAGCAGTTTACAGGCAGGGGAAGCTTTCTTT. Residues: CASSLQAGEAFF.